This entry describes one TCR beta chain. Compared with germline, one end of the junction differs, possibly owing to a read error. This entry comes from a study of blood T cells in healthy people across ages. CDR1 is MGHRA, CDR2 YSYEKL, per germline. This CDR3 is built from 15 residues. For the second PCR, which ran for about 6 to 12 cycles, a sample-barcoded 5' primer and a J-beta primer mix were used. TCRdb used MiXCR to reprocess the 5' RACE reads, holding one entry per CDR3 protein. Among some 1.7 million distinct CDR3 sequences listed, roughly 30% were seen once. The sequence was collected from a woman in her 30s in good health. The chain carries TRBV4-1 and TRBJ2-1; no firm D call. Specimen: blood. CDR3 in DNA: TGCGCCGGCAGCCAAGAGGAATCGTTTTACAATGAGCAGTTCTTC. It encodes CAGSQEESFYNEQFF.